This T cell receptor (beta chain) was identified during a study of shared clonotypes between healthy human individuals. Naive-designated CD8 cells lacked CD45RO, were positively enriched for CCR7, and omitted terminally differentiated effector memory CD45RA+ cells. The method was immunoSEQ multiplex PCR; TCRdb's version includes in-frame clones alone and lacks a portion of them. The sample has 550,000 to 600,000 clones, 95% to 98% seen once. The V end lost 5 bases, the J end lost 3 bases, and 22 bases lay between the germline ends. Germline V gives CDR1 SSHAT, CDR2 FNYEAQ (reference sequence). This CDR3 contains 17 residues.

This receptor was identified in a man aged 25-45 years in good health. Sequences were obtained from naive CD8+ T cells sorted from blood. This chain links TRBV7-7 with TRBJ2-5; a possible D gene is TRBD2 (6 bases). The CDR3 loop is CASSPSFPGLIKETQYF. DNA for the CDR3: TGTGCCAGCAGCCCCTCCTTCCCGGGACTTATTAAAGAGACCCAGTACTTC.